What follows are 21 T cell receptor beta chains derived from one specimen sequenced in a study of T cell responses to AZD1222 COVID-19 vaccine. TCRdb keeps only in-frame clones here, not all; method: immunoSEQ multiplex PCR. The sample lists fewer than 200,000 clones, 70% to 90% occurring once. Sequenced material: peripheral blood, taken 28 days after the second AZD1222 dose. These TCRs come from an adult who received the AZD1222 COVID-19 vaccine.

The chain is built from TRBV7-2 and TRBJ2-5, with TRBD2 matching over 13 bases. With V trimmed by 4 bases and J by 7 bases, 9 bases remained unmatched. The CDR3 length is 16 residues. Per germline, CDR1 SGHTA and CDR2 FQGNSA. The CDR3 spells CASSSPTSGRPGTQYF. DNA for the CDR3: TGTGCCAGCAGCTCTCCGACTAGCGGGAGGCCGGGGACCCAGTACTTC.

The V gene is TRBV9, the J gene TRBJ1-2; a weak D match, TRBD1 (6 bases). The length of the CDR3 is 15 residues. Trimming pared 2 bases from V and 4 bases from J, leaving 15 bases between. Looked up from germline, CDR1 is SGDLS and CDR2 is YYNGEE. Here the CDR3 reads CASSVVTGGPYGYTF. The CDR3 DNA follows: TGTGCCAGCAGCGTGGTGACGGGGGGCCCCTATGGCTACACCTTC.

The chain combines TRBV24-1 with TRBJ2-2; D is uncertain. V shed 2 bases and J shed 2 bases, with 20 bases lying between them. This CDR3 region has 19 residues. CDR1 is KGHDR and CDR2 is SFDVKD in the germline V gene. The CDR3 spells CATSDSPSSPRSNTGELFF. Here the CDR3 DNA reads TGTGCCACCAGTGATTCCCCGAGCAGTCCGAGGAGCAACACCGGGGAGCTGTTTTTT.

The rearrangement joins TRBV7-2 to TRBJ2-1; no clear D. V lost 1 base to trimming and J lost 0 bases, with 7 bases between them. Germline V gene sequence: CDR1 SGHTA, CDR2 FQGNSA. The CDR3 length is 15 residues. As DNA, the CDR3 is TGTGCCAGCAGCTTAGTATCTAGCTCCTACAATGAGCAGTTCTTC. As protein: CASSLVSSSYNEQFF.

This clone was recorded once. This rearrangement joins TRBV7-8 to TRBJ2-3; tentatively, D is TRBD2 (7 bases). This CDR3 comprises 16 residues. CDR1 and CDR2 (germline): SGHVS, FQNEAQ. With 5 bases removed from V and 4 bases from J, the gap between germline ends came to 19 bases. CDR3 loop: CASSRAGATVPDTQYF. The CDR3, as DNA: TGTGCCAGCAGCCGTGCGGGGGCCACGGTCCCAGATACGCAGTATTTT.

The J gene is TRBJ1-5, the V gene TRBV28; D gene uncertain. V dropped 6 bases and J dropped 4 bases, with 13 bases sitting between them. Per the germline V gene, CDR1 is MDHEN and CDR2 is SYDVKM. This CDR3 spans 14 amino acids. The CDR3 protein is CASRGRRSNQPQHF. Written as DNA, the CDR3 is TGTGCCAGCAGAGGGCGGCGTAGTAATCAGCCCCAGCATTTT.

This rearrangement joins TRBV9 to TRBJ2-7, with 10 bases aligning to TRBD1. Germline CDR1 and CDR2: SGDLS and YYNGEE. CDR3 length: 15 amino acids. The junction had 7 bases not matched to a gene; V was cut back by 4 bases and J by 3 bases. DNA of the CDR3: TGTGCCAGCAGCCCCCGGGACAGGGGACACTACGAGCAGTACTTC. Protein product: CASSPRDRGHYEQYF.

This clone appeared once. In nucleotides, the CDR3 is TGTGCCAGCAGCCCAGACGGGACAGGGGGTTTCGGCAATCAGCCCCAGCATTTT. This gives the protein CASSPDGTGGFGNQPQHF. The chain couples TRBV9 to TRBJ1-5; 11 bases are a match to TRBD1. The germline gives CDR1 SGDLS, CDR2 YYNGEE. The CDR3 spans 18 residues. With V trimmed by 4 bases and J by 2 bases, 11 bases remained unmatched.

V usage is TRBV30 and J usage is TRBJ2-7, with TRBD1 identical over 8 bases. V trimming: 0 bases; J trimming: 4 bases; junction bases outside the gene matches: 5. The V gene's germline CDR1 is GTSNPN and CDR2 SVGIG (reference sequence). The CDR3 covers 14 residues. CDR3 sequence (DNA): TGTGCCTGGAGTGTAGGGACAGGCCCTTACGAGCAGTACTTC. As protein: CAWSVGTGPYEQYF.

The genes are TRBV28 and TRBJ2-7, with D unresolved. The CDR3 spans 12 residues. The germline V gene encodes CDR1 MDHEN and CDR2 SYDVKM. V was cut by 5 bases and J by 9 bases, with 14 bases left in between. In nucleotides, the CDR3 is TGTGCCAGCAGTCCCCCTTTGGAACGGCAGTACTTC. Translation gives CASSPPLERQYF.

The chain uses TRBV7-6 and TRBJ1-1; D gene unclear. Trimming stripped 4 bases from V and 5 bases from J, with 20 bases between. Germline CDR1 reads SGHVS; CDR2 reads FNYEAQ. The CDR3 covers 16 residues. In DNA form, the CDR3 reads TGTGCCAGCAGCTCTCAAGGCAAAGCGTCGGGAACTGAAGCTTTCTTT. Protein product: CASSSQGKASGTEAFF.

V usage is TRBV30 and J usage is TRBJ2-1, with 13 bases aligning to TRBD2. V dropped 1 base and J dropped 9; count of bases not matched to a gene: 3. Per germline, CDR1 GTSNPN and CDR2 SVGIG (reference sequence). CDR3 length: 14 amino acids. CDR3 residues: CAWSGGLAGSEQFF. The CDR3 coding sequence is TGTGCCTGGAGTGGGGGACTAGCGGGAAGTGAGCAGTTCTTC.

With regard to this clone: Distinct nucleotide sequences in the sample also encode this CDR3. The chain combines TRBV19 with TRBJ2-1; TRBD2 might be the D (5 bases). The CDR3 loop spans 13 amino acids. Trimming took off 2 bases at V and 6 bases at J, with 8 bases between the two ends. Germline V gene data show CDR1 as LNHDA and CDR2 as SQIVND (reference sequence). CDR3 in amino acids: CASSILEGNEQFF. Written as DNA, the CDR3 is TGTGCCAGTAGTATACTTGAGGGCAATGAGCAGTTCTTC.

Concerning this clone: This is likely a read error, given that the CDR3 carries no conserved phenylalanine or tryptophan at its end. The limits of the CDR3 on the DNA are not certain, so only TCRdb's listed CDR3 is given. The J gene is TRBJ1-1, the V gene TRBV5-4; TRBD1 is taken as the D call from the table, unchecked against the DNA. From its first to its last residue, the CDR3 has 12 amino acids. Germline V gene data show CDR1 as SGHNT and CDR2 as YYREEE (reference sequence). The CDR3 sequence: CASRLSEGVMVV.

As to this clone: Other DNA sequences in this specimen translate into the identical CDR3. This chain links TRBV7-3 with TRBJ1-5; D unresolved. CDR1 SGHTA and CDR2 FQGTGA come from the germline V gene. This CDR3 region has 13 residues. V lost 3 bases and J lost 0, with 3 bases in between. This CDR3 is CASSLNSNQPQHF. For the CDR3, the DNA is TGTGCCAGCAGCTTGAATAGCAATCAGCCCCAGCATTTT. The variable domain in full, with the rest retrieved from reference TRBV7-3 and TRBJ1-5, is GAGVSQTPSNKVTEKGKYVELRCDPISGHTALYWYRQSLGQGPEFLIYFQGTGAADDSGLPNDRFFAVRPEGSVSTLKIQRTERGDSAVYLCASSLNSNQPQHFGDGTRLSIL.

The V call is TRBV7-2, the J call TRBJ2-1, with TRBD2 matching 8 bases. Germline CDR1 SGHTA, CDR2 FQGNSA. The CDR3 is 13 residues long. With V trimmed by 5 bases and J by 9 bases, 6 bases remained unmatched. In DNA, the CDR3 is TGTGCCAGCAGCGTACGACTAGCGAGTGAGCAGTTCTTC. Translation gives CASSVRLASEQFF.

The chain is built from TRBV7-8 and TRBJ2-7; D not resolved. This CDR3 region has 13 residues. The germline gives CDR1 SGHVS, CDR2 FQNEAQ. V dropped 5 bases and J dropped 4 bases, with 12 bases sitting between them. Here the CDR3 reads CASSRDTLYEQYF. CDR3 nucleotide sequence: TGTGCCAGCAGCCGAGACACCTTATACGAGCAGTACTTC. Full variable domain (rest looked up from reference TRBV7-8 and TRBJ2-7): GAGVSQSPRYKVAKRGQDVALRCDPISGHVSLFWYQQALGQGPEFLTYFQNEAQLDKSGLPSDRFFAERPEGSVSTLKIQRTQQEDSAVYLCASSRDTLYEQYFGPGTRLTVT.

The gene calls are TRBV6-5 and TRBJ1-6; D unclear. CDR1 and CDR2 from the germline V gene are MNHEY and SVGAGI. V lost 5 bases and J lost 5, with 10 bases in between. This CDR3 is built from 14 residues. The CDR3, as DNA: TGTGCCAGCAGTCAGGACCCTAATAATTCACCCCTCCACTTT. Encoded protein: CASSQDPNNSPLHF.

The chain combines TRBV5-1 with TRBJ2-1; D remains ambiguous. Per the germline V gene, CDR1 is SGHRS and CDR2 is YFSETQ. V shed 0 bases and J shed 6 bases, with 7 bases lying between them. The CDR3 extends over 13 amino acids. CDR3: CASSLGIFNEQFF. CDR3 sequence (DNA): TGCGCCAGCAGCTTGGGGATCTTCAATGAGCAGTTCTTC. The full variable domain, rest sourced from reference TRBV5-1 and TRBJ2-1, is KAGVTQTPRYLIKTRGQQVTLSCSPISGHRSVSWYQQTPGQGLQFLFEYFSETQRNKGNFPGRFSGRQFSNSRSEMNVSTLELGDSALYLCASSLGIFNEQFFGPGTRLTVL.

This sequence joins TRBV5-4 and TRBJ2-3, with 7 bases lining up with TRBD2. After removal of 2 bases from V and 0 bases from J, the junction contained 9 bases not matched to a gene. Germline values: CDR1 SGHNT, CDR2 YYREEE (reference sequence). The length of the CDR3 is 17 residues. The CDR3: CASSLGTIKLSTDTQYF. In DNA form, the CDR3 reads TGTGCCAGCAGCTTAGGGACTATAAAGCTTAGCACAGATACGCAGTATTTT. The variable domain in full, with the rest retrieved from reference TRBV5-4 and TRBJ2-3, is ETGVTQSPTHLIKTRGQQVTLRCSSQSGHNTVSWYQQALGQGPQFIFQYYREEENGRGNFPPRFSGLQFPNYSSELNVNALELDDSALYLCASSLGTIKLSTDTQYFGPGTRLTVL.

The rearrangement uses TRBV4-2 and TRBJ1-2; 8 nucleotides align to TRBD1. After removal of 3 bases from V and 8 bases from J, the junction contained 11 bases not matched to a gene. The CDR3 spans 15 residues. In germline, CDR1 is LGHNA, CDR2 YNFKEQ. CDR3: CASSQEGQVFRGYTF. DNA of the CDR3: TGTGCCAGCAGCCAGGAGGGACAGGTCTTTAGGGGCTACACCTTC.